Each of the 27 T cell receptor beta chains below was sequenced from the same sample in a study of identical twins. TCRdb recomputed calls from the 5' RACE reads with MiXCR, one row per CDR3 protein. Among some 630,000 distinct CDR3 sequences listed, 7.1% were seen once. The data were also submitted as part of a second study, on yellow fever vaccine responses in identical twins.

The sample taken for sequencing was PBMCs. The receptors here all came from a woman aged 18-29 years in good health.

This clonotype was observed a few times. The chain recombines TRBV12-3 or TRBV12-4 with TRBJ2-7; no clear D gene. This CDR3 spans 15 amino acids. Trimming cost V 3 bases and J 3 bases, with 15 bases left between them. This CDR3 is CASSFRSAFGYEQYF. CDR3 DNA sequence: TGTGCCAGCAGTTTCAGGTCCGCTTTTGGCTACGAGCAGTACTTC.

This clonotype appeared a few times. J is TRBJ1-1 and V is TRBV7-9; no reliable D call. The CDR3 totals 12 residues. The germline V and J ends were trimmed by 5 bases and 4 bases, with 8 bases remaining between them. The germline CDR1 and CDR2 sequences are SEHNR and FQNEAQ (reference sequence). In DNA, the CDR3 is TGTGCCAGCAGCCTCAGGACCACTGAAGCTTTCTTT. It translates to CASSLRTTEAFF.

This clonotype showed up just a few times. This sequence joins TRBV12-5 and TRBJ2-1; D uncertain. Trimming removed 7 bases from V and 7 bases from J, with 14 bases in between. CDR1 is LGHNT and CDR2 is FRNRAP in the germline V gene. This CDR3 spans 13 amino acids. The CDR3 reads CASALEPINEQFF. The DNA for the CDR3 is TGTGCTAGTGCCCTGGAGCCGATTAATGAGCAGTTCTTC.

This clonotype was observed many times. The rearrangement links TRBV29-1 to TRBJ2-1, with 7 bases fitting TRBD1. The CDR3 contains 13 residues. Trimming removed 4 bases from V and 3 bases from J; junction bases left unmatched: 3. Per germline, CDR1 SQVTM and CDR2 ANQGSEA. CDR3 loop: CSVVSGGYNEQFF. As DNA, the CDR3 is TGCAGCGTTGTTTCAGGGGGCTACAATGAGCAGTTCTTC.

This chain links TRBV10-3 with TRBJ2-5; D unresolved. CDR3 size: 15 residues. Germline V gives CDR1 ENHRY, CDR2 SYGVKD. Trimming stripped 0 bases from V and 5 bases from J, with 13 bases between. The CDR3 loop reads CAISESKGFRETQYF. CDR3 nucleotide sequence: TGTGCCATCAGTGAGTCAAAAGGGTTTCGCGAGACCCAGTACTTC.

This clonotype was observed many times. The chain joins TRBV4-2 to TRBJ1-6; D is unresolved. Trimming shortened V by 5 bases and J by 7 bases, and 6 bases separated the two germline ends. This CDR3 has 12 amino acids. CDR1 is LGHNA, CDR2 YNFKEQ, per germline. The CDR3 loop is CASSEGNSPLHF. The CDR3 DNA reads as TGTGCCAGCAGCGAAGGAAATTCACCCCTCCACTTT.

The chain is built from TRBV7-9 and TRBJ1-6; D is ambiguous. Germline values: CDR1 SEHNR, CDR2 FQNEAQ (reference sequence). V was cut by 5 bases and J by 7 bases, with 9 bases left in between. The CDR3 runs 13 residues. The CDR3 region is CASSPPLNSPLHF. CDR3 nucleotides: TGTGCCAGCAGCCCACCCCTCAATTCACCCCTCCACTTT.

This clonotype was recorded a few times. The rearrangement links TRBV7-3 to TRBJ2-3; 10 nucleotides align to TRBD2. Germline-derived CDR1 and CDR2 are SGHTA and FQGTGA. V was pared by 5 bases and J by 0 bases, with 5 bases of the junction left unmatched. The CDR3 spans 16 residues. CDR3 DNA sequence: TGTGCCAGCAGCGCGGGACTAGCGACTAGCACAGATACGCAGTATTTT. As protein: CASSAGLATSTDTQYF.

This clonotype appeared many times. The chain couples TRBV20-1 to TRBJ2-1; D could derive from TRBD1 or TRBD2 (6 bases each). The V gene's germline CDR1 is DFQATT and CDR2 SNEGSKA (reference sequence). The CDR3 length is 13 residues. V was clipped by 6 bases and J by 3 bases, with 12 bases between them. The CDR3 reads CSAGGRGYNEQFF. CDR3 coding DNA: TGCAGTGCCGGGGGCAGGGGCTACAATGAGCAGTTCTTC.

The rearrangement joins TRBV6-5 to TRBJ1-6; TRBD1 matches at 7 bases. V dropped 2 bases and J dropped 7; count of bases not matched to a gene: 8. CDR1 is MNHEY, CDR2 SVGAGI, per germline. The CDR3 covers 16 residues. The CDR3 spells CASSYGTAIRNSPLHF. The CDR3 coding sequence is TGTGCCAGCAGTTACGGGACAGCCATCCGGAATTCACCCCTCCACTTT.

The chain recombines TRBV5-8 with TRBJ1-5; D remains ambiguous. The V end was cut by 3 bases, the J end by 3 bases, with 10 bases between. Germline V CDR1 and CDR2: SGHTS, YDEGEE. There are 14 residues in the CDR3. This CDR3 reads CASSWAGINQPQHF. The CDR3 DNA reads TGTGCCAGCAGCTGGGCGGGGATCAATCAGCCCCAGCATTTT.

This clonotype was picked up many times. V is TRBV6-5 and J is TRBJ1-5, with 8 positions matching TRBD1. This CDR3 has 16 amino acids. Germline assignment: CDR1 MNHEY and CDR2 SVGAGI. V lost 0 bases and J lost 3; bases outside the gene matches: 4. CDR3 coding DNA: TGTGCCAGCAGTTACTCAGGGACAGGTCACAATCAGCCCCAGCATTTT. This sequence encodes CASSYSGTGHNQPQHF.

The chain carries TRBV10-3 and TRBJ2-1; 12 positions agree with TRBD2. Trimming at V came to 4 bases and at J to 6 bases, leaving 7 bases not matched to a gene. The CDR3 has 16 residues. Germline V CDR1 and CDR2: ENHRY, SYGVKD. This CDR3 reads CAISAAGTSGPNEQFF. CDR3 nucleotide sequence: TGTGCCATCAGTGCAGCCGGGACTAGCGGGCCCAATGAGCAGTTCTTC.

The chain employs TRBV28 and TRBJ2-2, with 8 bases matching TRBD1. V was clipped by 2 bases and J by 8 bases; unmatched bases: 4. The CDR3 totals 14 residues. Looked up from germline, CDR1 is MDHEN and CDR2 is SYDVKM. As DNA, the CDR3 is TGTGCCAGCAGTTTACCGGACAGGGTGGGGGAGCTGTTTTTT. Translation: CASSLPDRVGELFF. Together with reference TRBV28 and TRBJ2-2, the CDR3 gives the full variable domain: DVKVTQSSRYLVKRTGEKVFLECVQDMDHENMFWYRQDPGLGLRLIYFSYDVKMKEKGDIPEGYSVSREKKERFSLILESASTNQTSMYLCASSLPDRVGELFFGEGSRLTVL.

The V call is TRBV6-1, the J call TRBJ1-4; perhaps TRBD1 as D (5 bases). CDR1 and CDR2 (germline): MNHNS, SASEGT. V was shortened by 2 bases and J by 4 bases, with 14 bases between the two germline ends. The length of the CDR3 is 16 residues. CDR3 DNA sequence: TGTGCCAGCAGTGAATTTATTACGGGGGGTAATGAAAAACTGTTTTTT. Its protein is CASSEFITGGNEKLFF.

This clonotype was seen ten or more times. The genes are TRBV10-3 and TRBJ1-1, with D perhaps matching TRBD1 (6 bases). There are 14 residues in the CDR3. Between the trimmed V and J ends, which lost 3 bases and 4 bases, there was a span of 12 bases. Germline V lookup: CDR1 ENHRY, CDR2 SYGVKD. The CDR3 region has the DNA TGTGCCATCAGTGAAAGGGGGAGTGGCACTGAAGCTTTCTTT. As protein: CAISERGSGTEAFF.

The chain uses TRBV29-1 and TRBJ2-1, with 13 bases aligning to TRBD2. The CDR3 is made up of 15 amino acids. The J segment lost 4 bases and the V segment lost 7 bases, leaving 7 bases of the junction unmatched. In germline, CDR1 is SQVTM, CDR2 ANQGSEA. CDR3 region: CSAIKLAGGYNEQFF. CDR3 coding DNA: TGCAGCGCTATAAAACTAGCGGGAGGGTACAATGAGCAGTTCTTC.

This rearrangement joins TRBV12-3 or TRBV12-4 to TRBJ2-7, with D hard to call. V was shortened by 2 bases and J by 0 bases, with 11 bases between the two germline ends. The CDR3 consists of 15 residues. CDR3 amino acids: CASSLTDSLSYEQYF. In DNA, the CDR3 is TGTGCCAGCAGTTTAACAGACTCCCTCTCCTACGAGCAGTACTTC.

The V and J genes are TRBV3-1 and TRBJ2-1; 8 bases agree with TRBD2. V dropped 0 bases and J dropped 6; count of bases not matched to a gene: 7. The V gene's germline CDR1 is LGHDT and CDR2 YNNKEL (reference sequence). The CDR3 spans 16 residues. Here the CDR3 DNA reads TGTGCCAGCAGCCAAGATATAACTAGCGGTCTCAATGAGCAGTTCTTC. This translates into CASSQDITSGLNEQFF.

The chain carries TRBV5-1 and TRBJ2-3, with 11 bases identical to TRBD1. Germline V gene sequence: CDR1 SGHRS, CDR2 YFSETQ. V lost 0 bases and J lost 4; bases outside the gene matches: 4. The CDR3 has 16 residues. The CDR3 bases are TGCGCCAGCAGCTTGGACGGACAGGGGGCGGCAGATACGCAGTATTTT. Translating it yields CASSLDGQGAADTQYF. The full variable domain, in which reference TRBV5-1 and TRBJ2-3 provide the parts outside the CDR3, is KAGVTQTPRYLIKTRGQQVTLSCSPISGHRSVSWYQQTPGQGLQFLFEYFSETQRNKGNFPGRFSGRQFSNSRSEMNVSTLELGDSALYLCASSLDGQGAADTQYFGPGTRLTVL.

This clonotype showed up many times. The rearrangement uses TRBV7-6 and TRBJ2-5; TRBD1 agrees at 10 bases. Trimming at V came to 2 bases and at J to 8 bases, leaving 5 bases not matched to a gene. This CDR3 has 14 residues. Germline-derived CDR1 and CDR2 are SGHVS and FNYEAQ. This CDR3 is CASSLFGTGETQYF. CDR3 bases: TGTGCCAGCAGCTTATTTGGGACAGGGGAAACCCAGTACTTC. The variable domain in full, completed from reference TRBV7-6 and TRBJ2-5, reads GAGVSQSPRYKVTKRGQDVALRCDPISGHVSLYWYRQALGQGPEFLTYFNYEAQQDKSGLPNDRFSAERPEGSISTLTIQRTEQRDSAMYRCASSLFGTGETQYFGPGTRLLVL.

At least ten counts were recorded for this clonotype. The CDR3 DNA reads as TGTGCCAGCAGTTTAACCACTTACGAGGAGTTCTTC. Translation: CASSLTTYEEFF. The rearrangement uses TRBV12-3 or TRBV12-4 and TRBJ2-1; D is ambiguous. V was pared by 2 bases and J by 14 bases, with 13 bases between. The CDR3 spans 12 residues.

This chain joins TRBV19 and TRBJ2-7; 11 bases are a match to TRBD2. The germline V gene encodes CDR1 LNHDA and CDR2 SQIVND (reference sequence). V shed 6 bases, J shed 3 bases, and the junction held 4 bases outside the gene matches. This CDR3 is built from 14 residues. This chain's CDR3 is CASRPTSGDYEQYV. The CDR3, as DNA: TGTGCCAGTAGACCGACTAGCGGGGACTACGAGCAGTACGTC.

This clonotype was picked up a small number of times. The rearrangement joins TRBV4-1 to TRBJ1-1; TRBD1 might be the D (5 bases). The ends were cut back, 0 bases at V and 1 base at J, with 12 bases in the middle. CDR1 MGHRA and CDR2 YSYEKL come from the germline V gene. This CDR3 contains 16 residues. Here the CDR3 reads CASSQEIQAQNTEAFF. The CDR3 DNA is TGCGCCAGCAGCCAAGAAATACAGGCGCAGAACACTGAAGCTTTCTTT.

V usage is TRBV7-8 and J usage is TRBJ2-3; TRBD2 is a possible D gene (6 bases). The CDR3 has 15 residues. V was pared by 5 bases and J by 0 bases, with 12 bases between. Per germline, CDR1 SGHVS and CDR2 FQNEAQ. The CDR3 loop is CASSRTTGSTDTQYF. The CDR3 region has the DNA TGTGCCAGCAGCCGGACTACCGGCAGCACAGATACGCAGTATTTT.

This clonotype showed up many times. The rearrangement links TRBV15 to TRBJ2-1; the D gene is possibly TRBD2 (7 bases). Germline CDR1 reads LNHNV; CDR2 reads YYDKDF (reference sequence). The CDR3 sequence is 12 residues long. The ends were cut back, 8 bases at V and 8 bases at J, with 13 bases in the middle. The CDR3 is CATGQGRDEQFF. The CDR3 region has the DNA TGTGCCACCGGCCAGGGGAGGGATGAGCAGTTCTTC.

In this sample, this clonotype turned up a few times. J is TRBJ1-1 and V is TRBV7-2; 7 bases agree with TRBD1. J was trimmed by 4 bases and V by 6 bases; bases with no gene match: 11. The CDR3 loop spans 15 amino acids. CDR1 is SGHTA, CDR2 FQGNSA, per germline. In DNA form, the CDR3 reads TGTGCCAGCAGGCGGGAACAGGGGCACGGCACTGAAGCTTTCTTT. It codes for CASRREQGHGTEAFF. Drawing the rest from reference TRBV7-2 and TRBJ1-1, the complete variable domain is GAGVSQSPSNKVTEKGKDVELRCDPISGHTALYWYRQSLGQGLEFLIYFQGNSAPDKSGLPSDRFSAERTGGSVSTLTIQRTQQEDSAVYLCASRREQGHGTEAFFGQGTRLTVV.